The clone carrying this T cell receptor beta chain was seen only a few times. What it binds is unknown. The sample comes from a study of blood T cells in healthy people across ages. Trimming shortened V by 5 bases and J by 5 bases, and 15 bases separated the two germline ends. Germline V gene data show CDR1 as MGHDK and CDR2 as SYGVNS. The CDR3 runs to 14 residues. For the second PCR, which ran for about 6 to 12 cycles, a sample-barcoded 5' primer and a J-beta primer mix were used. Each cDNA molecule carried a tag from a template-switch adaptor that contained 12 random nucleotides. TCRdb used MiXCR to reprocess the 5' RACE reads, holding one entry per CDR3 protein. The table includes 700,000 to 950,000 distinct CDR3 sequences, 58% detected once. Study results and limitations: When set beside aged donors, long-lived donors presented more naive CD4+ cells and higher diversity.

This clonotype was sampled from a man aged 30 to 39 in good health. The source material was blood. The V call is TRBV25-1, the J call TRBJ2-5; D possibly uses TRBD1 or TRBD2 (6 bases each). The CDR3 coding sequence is TGTGCCAGCAGTTCCGGGGGCAAAATGGAGACCCAGTACTTC. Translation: CASSSGGKMETQYF.